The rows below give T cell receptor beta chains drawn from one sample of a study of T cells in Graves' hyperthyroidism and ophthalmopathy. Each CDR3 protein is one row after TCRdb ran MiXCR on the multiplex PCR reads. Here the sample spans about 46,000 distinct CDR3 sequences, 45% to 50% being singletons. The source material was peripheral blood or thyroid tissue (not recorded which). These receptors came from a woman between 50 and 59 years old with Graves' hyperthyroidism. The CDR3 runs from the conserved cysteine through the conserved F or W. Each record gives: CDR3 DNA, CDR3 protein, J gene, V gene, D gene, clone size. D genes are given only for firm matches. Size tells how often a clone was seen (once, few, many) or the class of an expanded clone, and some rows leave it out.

CDR3nt: TGTGCCAGCAGCTTAGCTCCGGGAAGCTACGAGCAGTACTTC; CDR3aa: CASSLAPGSYEQYF; j_gene: TRBJ2-7; v_gene: TRBV13; d_gene: .; abundance: .
CDR3nt: TGCGCCAGCAGCTTGGGCGAGGGTGGCAATCAGCCCCAGCATTTT; CDR3aa: CASSLGEGGNQPQHF; j_gene: TRBJ1-5; v_gene: TRBV5-1; d_gene: .; abundance: .
CDR3nt: TGTGCCAGCAGAGCCGGGACAGCGGACGAAAAACTGTTTTTT; CDR3aa: CASRAGTADEKLFF; j_gene: TRBJ1-4; v_gene: TRBV2; d_gene: TRBD1; abundance: many
CDR3nt: TGTGCCAGCAGCCCCCAGGGGGTGTTGGCGGACAGGGGAGGAGAGACCCAGTACTTT; CDR3aa: CASSPQGVLADRGGETQYF; j_gene: TRBJ2-5; v_gene: TRBV7-3; d_gene: TRBD1; abundance: .
CDR3nt: TGTGCCAGCAGCTTGGGGGCAGGCCCGCAAGAGACCCAGTACTTC; CDR3aa: CASSLGAGPQETQYF; j_gene: TRBJ2-5; v_gene: TRBV7-9; d_gene: .; abundance: many
CDR3nt: TGCGCCAGCAGCCAAGATTTCTGGACAGGGGCCAACTACGAGCAGTACTTC; CDR3aa: CASSQDFWTGANYEQYF; j_gene: TRBJ2-7; v_gene: TRBV7-9; d_gene: TRBD1; abundance: .
CDR3nt: TGCAGTGCTAGAGTTATAACTGGAAACACCATATATTTT; CDR3aa: CSARVITGNTIYF; j_gene: TRBJ1-3; v_gene: TRBV20-1; d_gene: .; abundance: .
CDR3nt: TGTGCCAGCAGTGACGTTACTAGCACAGATACGCAGTATTTT; CDR3aa: CASSDVTSTDTQYF; j_gene: TRBJ2-3; v_gene: TRBV2; d_gene: .; abundance: .
CDR3nt: TGTGCCAGCAGCCCCGTCGCTGGACTCCAGCCCCAGCATTTT; CDR3aa: CASSPVAGLQPQHF; j_gene: TRBJ1-5; v_gene: TRBV6-2/TRBV6-3; d_gene: .; abundance: many
CDR3nt: TGTGCCATCAGTGAGTCGGCAGCCTATAATTCACCCCTCCACTTT; CDR3aa: CAISESAAYNSPLHF; j_gene: TRBJ1-6; v_gene: TRBV10-3; d_gene: .; abundance: few
CDR3nt: TGCAGTGCTGGAGGACAGGGTAGGGGGGATCAGCCCCAGCATTTT; CDR3aa: CSAGGQGRGDQPQHF; j_gene: TRBJ1-5; v_gene: TRBV20-1; d_gene: TRBD1; abundance: .
CDR3nt: TGTGCCAGCAGCCCCCGAAGCGGTCCATCCACAGATACGCAGTATTTT; CDR3aa: CASSPRSGPSTDTQYF; j_gene: TRBJ2-3; v_gene: TRBV9; d_gene: .; abundance: many
CDR3nt: TGTGCCAGCAGCTCGTGGGGGATTGGCTACACCTTC; CDR3aa: CASSSWGIGYTF; j_gene: TRBJ1-2; v_gene: TRBV5-8; d_gene: .; abundance: many
CDR3nt: TGTGCCAGCAGTTGGACAGGGGGCGTCGGCCAGCCCCAGCATTTT; CDR3aa: CASSWTGGVGQPQHF; j_gene: TRBJ1-5; v_gene: TRBV7-9; d_gene: TRBD1; abundance: .
CDR3nt: TGTGCCAGCAGCCCGCCCTCGGGCAGAGAGACCCAGTACTTC; CDR3aa: CASSPPSGRETQYF; j_gene: TRBJ2-5; v_gene: TRBV14; d_gene: .; abundance: .
CDR3nt: TGCGCCAGCAGTAAAGCCTCTGGAAACACCATATATTTT; CDR3aa: CASSKASGNTIYF; j_gene: TRBJ1-3; v_gene: TRBV5-1; d_gene: .; abundance: once
CDR3nt: TGCAGTCCTCTCCGGACCGCGCAAGAGACCCAGTACTTC; CDR3aa: CSPLRTAQETQYF; j_gene: TRBJ2-5; v_gene: TRBV20-1; d_gene: .; abundance: many
CDR3nt: TGTGCCAGCAGCATAGCGGGAGGGCCTTACGAGCAGTACTTC; CDR3aa: CASSIAGGPYEQYF; j_gene: TRBJ2-7; v_gene: TRBV7-3; d_gene: TRBD2; abundance: many
CDR3nt: TGTGCCAGCAGCTTAGGTACCTCTACCTATGGCTTCACCTTC; CDR3aa: CASSLGTSTYGFTF; j_gene: TRBJ1-2; v_gene: TRBV7-9; d_gene: .; abundance: .
CDR3nt: TGCAGCATAACAGGTTTAATGAACGCTGAAGCTTTCTTT; CDR3aa: CSITGLMNAEAFF; j_gene: TRBJ1-1; v_gene: TRBV29-1; d_gene: .; abundance: .
CDR3nt: TGCAGCGGACAGGGCGCCTCTGGGGCCAACGTCCTGACTTTC; CDR3aa: CSGQGASGANVLTF; j_gene: TRBJ2-6; v_gene: TRBV29-1; d_gene: TRBD1; abundance: .
CDR3nt: TGTGCCAGCAGCATAACCGGGACCCAAGGCCAGCCCCAGCATTTT; CDR3aa: CASSITGTQGQPQHF; j_gene: TRBJ1-5; v_gene: TRBV9; d_gene: .; abundance: .
CDR3nt: TGCAGTGCTAGCAGGGAAGAGACCCAGTACTTC; CDR3aa: CSASREETQYF; j_gene: TRBJ2-5; v_gene: TRBV20-1; d_gene: .; abundance: many
CDR3nt: TGTGCCACCAGCAGCTTAACGGGGGGAGGTGTCACCGGGGGGCTGTTTTTT; CDR3aa: CATSSLTGGGVTGGLFF; j_gene: TRBJ2-2; v_gene: TRBV15; d_gene: TRBD2; abundance: .
CDR3nt: TGCAGCGTTGCTCTACGGTTAGCCAATGAGCAGTTCTTC; CDR3aa: CSVALRLANEQFF; j_gene: TRBJ2-1; v_gene: TRBV29-1; d_gene: .; abundance: .
CDR3nt: TGCAGTGCTAGGTTGGCAGGGCCGAATTCACCCCTCCACTTT; CDR3aa: CSARLAGPNSPLHF; j_gene: TRBJ1-6; v_gene: TRBV20-1; d_gene: .; abundance: .